The clone carrying this T cell receptor beta chain was counted a few times. Its antigen is as yet unknown. The CDR3 consists of 15 residues. Per germline, CDR1 SQVTM and CDR2 ANQGSEA. The ends were cut back, 6 bases at V and 3 bases at J, with 17 bases in the middle. Clones were sequenced by immunoSEQ multiplex PCR, and TCRdb holds only the in-frame ones, with some missing. The table shows about a million clones, with about 80% occurring only once. This specimen belongs to a study of shared clonotypes between healthy human individuals. The study's findings and limits: Naive CD4 clonotypes overlapped across a few donors at roughly 5%. Sequencing depth was expected to affect clonotype sharing among donors.

V gene TRBV29-1 combines with J gene TRBJ1-4; D is perhaps TRBD1 (5 bases). This TCR came from a man aged 18 to 35 in good health. Some clones in this sample may be carry-over from other donors' samples. The sequencing sample was made of memory CD4+ T cells from PBMCs. Subset specified: CD45RA-negative fraction. The CDR3 nucleotides are TGCAGCGTGGCCCGCTACAGGACGCCTAATGAAAAACTGTTTTTT. Encoded protein: CSVARYRTPNEKLFF. Complete variable domain (other parts from reference TRBV29-1 and TRBJ1-4): SAVISQKPSRDICQRGTSLTIQCQVDSQVTMMFWYRQQPGQSLTLIATANQGSEATYESGFVIDKFPISRPNLTFSTLTVSNMSPEDSSIYLCSVARYRTPNEKLFFGSGTQLSVL.